This TCR beta chain was sequenced in a study of blood T cell repertoires in COVID-19. The ends were cut back, 3 bases at V and 4 bases at J, with 12 bases in the middle. This CDR3 comprises 14 residues. Germline lookup yields CDR1 LNHDA and CDR2 SQIVND (reference sequence). Authors' processing steps: Nucleated cell number was recorded as an estimate derived from reference gene primer amplification. Clones were sequenced by immunoSEQ multiplex PCR, and TCRdb holds only the in-frame ones, with some missing. The V and J calls and clone size are taken from that table; D and trimming were inferred from the DNA. The top ten clones hold around 12% of a sample with roughly 80,000 clones, roughly 82% of them seen once.

The sequence was collected from a man aged 80 or over with acute or convalescent COVID-19. This chain uses TRBV19 with TRBJ1-2; possible D gene TRBD1, 5 bases. Material: peripheral blood. The CDR3 DNA reads TGTGCCAGTAGTATTACCCAGGGTACCTATGGCTACACCTTC. It specifies CASSITQGTYGYTF. Complete variable domain (other parts from reference TRBV19 and TRBJ1-2): DGGITQSPKYLFRKEGQNVTLSCEQNLNHDAMYWYRQDPGQGLRLIYYSQIVNDFQKGDIAEGYSVSREKKESFPLTVTSAQKNPTAFYLCASSITQGTYGYTFGSGTRLTVV.